The entry that follows covers one T cell receptor beta chain sequence. Antigen specificity is unknown. The authors ran a second PCR of roughly 7 to 11 cycles using a sample-barcoded 5' primer and a J-beta primer mix. Every individual sample yielded 2.5 million or more paired-end reads (each containing CDR3). MiXCR, run by TCRdb on the 5' RACE reads, gives a single entry per CDR3 protein. This sample has 600,000 to 800,000 distinct CDR3 sequences, with under 65% found just once. The germline CDR1 and CDR2 sequences are MDHEN and SYDVKM. The germline V and J ends were trimmed by 7 bases and 5 bases, with 11 bases remaining between them. The CDR3 runs to 12 residues. Every donor provided 7.5 to 10 milliliters of peripheral blood. Per individual sample, total RNA of at least 6 micrograms was extracted. The entry originates in a study of blood T cells in healthy people across ages. General study points: Greater diversity and more naive CD4+ cells were seen in long-lived donors than in aged donors.

V gene TRBV28 combines with J gene TRBJ2-5, with a tentative D call TRBD1 (6 bases). The sequence was collected from a woman at least 80 years old in good health. Sequenced: blood. The CDR3, as DNA: TGTGCCAGCACCACTCAGGGGGAGACCCAGTACTTC. Protein: CASTTQGETQYF.